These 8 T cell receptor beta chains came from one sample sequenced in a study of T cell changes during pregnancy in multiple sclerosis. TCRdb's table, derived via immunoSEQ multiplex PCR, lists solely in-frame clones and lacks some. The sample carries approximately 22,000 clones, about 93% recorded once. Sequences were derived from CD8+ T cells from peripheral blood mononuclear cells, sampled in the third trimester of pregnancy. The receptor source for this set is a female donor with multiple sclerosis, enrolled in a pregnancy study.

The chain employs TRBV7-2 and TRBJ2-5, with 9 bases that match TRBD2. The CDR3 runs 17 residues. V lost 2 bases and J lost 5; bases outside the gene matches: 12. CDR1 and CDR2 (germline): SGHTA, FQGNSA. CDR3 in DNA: TGTGCCAGCAGCTTAATCGGGGCGAGCGGGGGGCTGGAGACCCAGTACTTC. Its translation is CASSLIGASGGLETQYF. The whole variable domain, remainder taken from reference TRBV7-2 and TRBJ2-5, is GAGVSQSPSNKVTEKGKDVELRCDPISGHTALYWYRQSLGQGLEFLIYFQGNSAPDKSGLPSDRFSAERTGGSVSTLTIQRTQQEDSAVYLCASSLIGASGGLETQYFGPGTRLLVL.

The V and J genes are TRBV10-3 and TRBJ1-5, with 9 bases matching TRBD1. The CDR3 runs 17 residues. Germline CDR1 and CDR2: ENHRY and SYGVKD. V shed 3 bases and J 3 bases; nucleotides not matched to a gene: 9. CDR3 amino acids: CAISETGQGRNNQPQHF. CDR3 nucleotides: TGTGCCATCAGTGAAACTGGACAGGGGAGGAACAATCAGCCCCAGCATTTT.

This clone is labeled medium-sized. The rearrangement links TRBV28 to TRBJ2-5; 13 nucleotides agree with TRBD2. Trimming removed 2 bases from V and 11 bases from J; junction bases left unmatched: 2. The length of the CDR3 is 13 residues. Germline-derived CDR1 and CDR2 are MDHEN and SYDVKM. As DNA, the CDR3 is TGTGCCAGCAGTTTAGGGACTAGCGGGGAACAGTACTTC. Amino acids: CASSLGTSGEQYF. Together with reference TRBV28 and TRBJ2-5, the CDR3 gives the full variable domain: DVKVTQSSRYLVKRTGEKVFLECVQDMDHENMFWYRQDPGLGLRLIYFSYDVKMKEKGDIPEGYSVSREKKERFSLILESASTNQTSMYLCASSLGTSGEQYFGPGTRLLVL.

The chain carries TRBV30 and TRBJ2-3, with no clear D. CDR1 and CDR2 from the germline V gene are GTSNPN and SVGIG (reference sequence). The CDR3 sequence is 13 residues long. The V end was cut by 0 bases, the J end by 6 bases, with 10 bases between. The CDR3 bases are TGTGCCTGGAGTGTTCAAGCTTGGGATACGCAGTATTTT. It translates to CAWSVQAWDTQYF.

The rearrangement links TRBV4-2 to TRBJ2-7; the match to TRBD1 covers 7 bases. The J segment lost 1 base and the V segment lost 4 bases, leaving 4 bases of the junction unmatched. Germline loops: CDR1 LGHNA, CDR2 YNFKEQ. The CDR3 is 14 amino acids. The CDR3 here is CASSPGQRSYEQYF. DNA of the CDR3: TGTGCCAGCAGCCCGGGACAGAGATCCTACGAGCAGTACTTC.

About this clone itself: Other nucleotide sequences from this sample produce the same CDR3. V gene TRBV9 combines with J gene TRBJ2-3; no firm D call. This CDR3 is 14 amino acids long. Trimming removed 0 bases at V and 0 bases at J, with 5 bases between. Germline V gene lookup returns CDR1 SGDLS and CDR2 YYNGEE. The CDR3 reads CASSVGGSTDTQYF. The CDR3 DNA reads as TGTGCCAGCAGCGTAGGAGGCAGCACAGATACGCAGTATTTT.

Here the CDR3 DNA reads TGTGCCAGCAGCTTAATTGGGGCCTCCGGGGAGCTGTTTTTT. Amino acid sequence: CASSLIGASGELFF. The gene calls are TRBV7-3 and TRBJ2-2; maybe TRBD1 (5 bases). The V end was cut by 1 base, the J end by 6 bases, with 9 bases between. The CDR3 is made up of 14 amino acids. Germline V gene data show CDR1 as SGHTA and CDR2 as FQGTGA.

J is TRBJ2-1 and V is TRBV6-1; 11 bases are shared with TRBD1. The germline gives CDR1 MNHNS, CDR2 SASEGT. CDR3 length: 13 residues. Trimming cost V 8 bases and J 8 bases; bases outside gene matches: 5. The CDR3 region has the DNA TGTGCCAGCCTTCGGACAGGGGGCCATGAGCAGTTCTTC. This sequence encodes CASLRTGGHEQFF.